The entry that follows covers one T cell receptor (beta chain) sequence. As yet, its antigen is unknown. These data are taken from a study of CD8+CD57+ T cells in acquired aplastic anemia. Study summary: Sorted CD4+ and CD8+ cell DNA averaged roughly 3.2 ug.

Germline V gives CDR1 LNHDA, CDR2 SQIVND (reference sequence). V shed 9 bases, J shed 11 bases, and the junction held 19 bases outside the gene matches. The CDR3 is made up of 15 amino acids. Findings and limits, study-wide: Patients and healthy controls showed no significant CD8+ Simpson's diversity difference. Fewer than 35 shared CD8+ CDR3s appeared highly expressed within patients' immunodominant clones.

CDR3 and TCR beta VDJ profiling relied on a genomic DNA template. Via MiXCR, TCRdb re-called the reads, giving one row per CDR3 protein. The data contain roughly 300,000 distinct CDR3 sequences, 45% to 70% of them singletons. This receptor was taken from a human donor with severe aplastic anemia or a healthy control (not recorded which). Sample: sorted CD4+, CD8+, or CD8+CD57+ T cells (not recorded which) from PBMCs. The genes are TRBV19 and TRBJ2-1, with TRBD1 identical over 7 bases. The CDR3 is CASSDPPGQSGQQFF. CDR3 DNA: TGTGCCAGCAGTGACCCCCCGGGACAGAGTGGGCAGCAGTTCTTC.